A single sample is the source of the 16 T cell receptor beta chains below, sequenced in a study of T-cell reconstitution after alpha-beta-depleted transplantation in children. Preparation of the TCRbeta library used unique molecular identifiers. TCRdb reanalysed the PCR reads using MiXCR and keeps one entry per CDR3 protein. The sample lists 540,000 or so distinct CDR3 sequences, 20% to 25% occurring once. The sample in question was PBMCs, mostly from graft donor cells, obtained 360 days after TCRalphabeta/CD19-depleted stem cell transplant. The receptors were sampled from a boy in the first two years of life who had a stem cell transplant for acute myeloid leukemia, so the T cells may come from the graft donor.

At least ten counts were recorded for this clonotype. This chain connects TRBV28 to TRBJ1-2; the D is unclear. From germline, CDR1 is MDHEN and CDR2 SYDVKM. CDR3 length equals 14 residues. V lost 7 bases to trimming and J lost 4 bases, with 16 bases between them. DNA for the CDR3: TGTGCCAGCACCCTTGGGGTTCCCCCCTATGGCTACACCTTC. Protein sequence: CASTLGVPPYGYTF.

In the case of this clonotype: A read error may produce the germline difference seen at one junction end. This chain joins TRBV7-2 and TRBJ2-1; D possibly corresponds to TRBD2 (6 bases). Germline lookup yields CDR1 SGHTA and CDR2 FQGNSA. The CDR3 is made up of 13 amino acids. The CDR3 sequence: CASSLGWASEYVF. CDR3 DNA sequence: TGTGCCAGCAGCTTAGGATGGGCTAGCGAATACGTCTTC.

This clonotype was seen ten or more times. V and J are TRBV13 and TRBJ2-2; no firm D call. The germline CDR1 and CDR2 sequences are PRHDT and FYEKMQ (reference sequence). This CDR3 has 14 amino acids. The germline V and J ends were trimmed by 1 base and 5 bases, with 8 bases remaining between them. CDR3 amino acids: CASSLAGQTGELFF. The CDR3 DNA sequence: TGTGCCAGCAGCTTAGCCGGGCAGACCGGGGAGCTGTTTTTT. Filled out from reference TRBV13 and TRBJ2-2, the complete variable domain reads AAGVIQSPRHLIKEKRETATLKCYPIPRHDTVYWYQQGPGQDPQFLISFYEKMQSDKGSIPDRFSAQQFSDYHSELNMSSLELGDSALYFCASSLAGQTGELFFGEGSRLTVL.

This clonotype was recorded many times. The rearrangement joins TRBV4-1 to TRBJ2-1, with a possible D match to TRBD2 (6 bases). Germline CDR1 is MGHRA and CDR2 is YSYEKL. The CDR3 totals 15 residues. V lost 0 bases and J lost 6, with 12 bases in between. The CDR3 DNA reads TGCGCCAGCAGCCAAGAGTGGACTATAACCAATGAGCAGTTCTTC. The encoded protein is CASSQEWTITNEQFF.

Points on this clonotype: One junction end disagrees with the germline gene, perhaps due to a read error. The chain recombines TRBV12-3 or TRBV12-4 with TRBJ1-1, with 7 bases fitting TRBD1. The length of the CDR3 is 13 residues. The CDR3 DNA sequence: TGTGTCAGCACCAGACAGGGGAACACTGAAGCTTTCTTT. This sequence encodes CVSTRQGNTEAFF.

This clonotype was seen repeatedly, ten times or more. This chain links TRBV28 with TRBJ2-1; 7 nucleotides line up with TRBD1. J was trimmed by 2 bases and V by 5 bases; bases with no gene match: 6. The CDR3 covers 15 residues. CDR1 and CDR2 from the germline V gene are MDHEN and SYDVKM. CDR3 sequence: CASSRQGKTYNEQFF. The CDR3 nucleotides are TGTGCCAGCAGTAGACAGGGTAAAACCTACAATGAGCAGTTCTTC. The full variable domain, with the rest looked up from reference TRBV28 and TRBJ2-1, is DVKVTQSSRYLVKRTGEKVFLECVQDMDHENMFWYRQDPGLGLRLIYFSYDVKMKEKGDIPEGYSVSREKKERFSLILESASTNQTSMYLCASSRQGKTYNEQFFGPGTRLTVL.

J is TRBJ2-2 and V is TRBV7-2, with D possibly called TRBD1 or TRBD2 (5 bases each). Trimming pared 4 bases from V and 4 bases from J, leaving 13 bases between. The CDR3 loop spans 15 amino acids. CDR1 is SGHTA and CDR2 is FQGNSA in the germline V gene. The CDR3 reads CASSSRSGRTGELFF. CDR3 nucleotides: TGTGCCAGCAGCTCCAGATCGGGACGCACCGGGGAGCTGTTTTTT.

The rearrangement uses TRBV4-1 and TRBJ2-3; perhaps TRBD2 as D (5 bases). CDR3 length: 16 residues. Trimming took off 4 bases at V and 0 bases at J, with 14 bases between the two ends. CDR1 is MGHRA and CDR2 is YSYEKL in the germline V gene. CDR3 nucleotide sequence: TGCGCCAGCAGCCGAGGGTACGGGGTGAGCACAGATACGCAGTATTTT. Residues: CASSRGYGVSTDTQYF.

In its sample, this clonotype was seen many times. This rearrangement joins TRBV4-1 to TRBJ1-4, with TRBD1 identical over 8 bases. The V gene's germline CDR1 is MGHRA and CDR2 YSYEKL. With V trimmed by 1 base and J by 10 bases, 8 bases remained unmatched. The CDR3 is 15 amino acids. The CDR3 nucleotides read TGCGCCAGCAGCCAAGCAGGGGGCGAAATTCGAAAACTGTTTTTT. Amino acid sequence: CASSQAGGEIRKLFF.

This clonotype was found many times. The genes are TRBV6-5 and TRBJ2-3, with D perhaps TRBD1 (6 bases). CDR1 MNHEY and CDR2 SVGAGI come from the germline V gene. The V end lost 0 bases, the J end lost 0 bases, and 10 bases lay between the germline ends. The CDR3 totals 16 residues. The CDR3 here is CASSYSGQPSTDTQYF. The CDR3 DNA reads TGTGCCAGCAGTTACTCCGGACAGCCTAGCACAGATACGCAGTATTTT.

The CDR3 loop is CASSGVAGGYTGELFF. As DNA, the CDR3 is TGTGCCAGCAGCGGCGTAGCGGGGGGGTACACCGGGGAGCTGTTTTTT. This rearrangement joins TRBV9 to TRBJ2-2; 11 bases are a match to TRBD2. The CDR3 length is 16 residues. From germline, CDR1 is SGDLS and CDR2 YYNGEE. Trimming removed 3 bases from V and 3 bases from J; junction bases left unmatched: 4.

This clonotype was recorded a few times. The chain carries TRBV5-1 and TRBJ2-2, with 12 bases matching TRBD2. V dropped 2 bases and J dropped 1; count of bases not matched to a gene: 6. Germline V gene data show CDR1 as SGHRS and CDR2 as YFSETQ. The CDR3 consists of 18 residues. The CDR3 DNA is TGCGCCAGCAGCTTTTTGACTAGCGGGGGTGTGAACACCGGGGAGCTGTTTTTT. The encoded protein is CASSFLTSGGVNTGELFF.

This clonotype was counted ten times or more. The chain is built from TRBV29-1 and TRBJ1-1, with TRBD1 matching over 8 bases. The J segment lost 3 bases and the V segment lost 4 bases, leaving 7 bases of the junction unmatched. This CDR3 region has 14 residues. Germline CDR1 and CDR2: SQVTM and ANQGSEA. CDR3 in DNA: TGCAGCGTTGGGGGACAGGCAACTTACACTGAAGCTTTCTTT. Its protein is CSVGGQATYTEAFF.

Ten or more counts support this clonotype. The chain's CDR3 is CAISDGAMNTGELFF. As DNA, the CDR3 is TGTGCCATCAGTGATGGGGCGATGAACACCGGGGAGCTGTTTTTT. This chain connects TRBV10-3 to TRBJ2-2; tentative D call: TRBD1 (5 bases). The germline gives CDR1 ENHRY, CDR2 SYGVKD. This CDR3 comprises 15 residues. Trimming cost V 3 bases and J 1 base, with 9 bases left between them.

Details on this clonotype: A much bigger clone sits one base away, suggesting this may be a read error. This rearrangement joins TRBV29-1 to TRBJ2-2, with unresolved D. The CDR3 spans 12 residues. V lost 3 bases to trimming and J lost 5 bases, with 7 bases between them. Germline V gene data show CDR1 as SQVTM and CDR2 as ANQGSEA. In DNA form, the CDR3 reads TGCAGCGTTGACACTCAGACCGGGGAGCTGTTTTTT. This translates into CSVDTQTGELFF.

This clonotype was seen more than once but under ten times. The chain recombines TRBV25-1 with TRBJ1-3, with 7 bases that match TRBD1. Germline CDR1 MGHDK, CDR2 SYGVNS. The CDR3 loop spans 17 amino acids. V lost 3 bases, J lost 4 bases, and 12 bases stayed unmatched. In nucleotides, the CDR3 is TGTGCCAGCAGTGATCCCCACCCGACAGGGCCCGGAAACACCATATATTTT. Translating it yields CASSDPHPTGPGNTIYF.